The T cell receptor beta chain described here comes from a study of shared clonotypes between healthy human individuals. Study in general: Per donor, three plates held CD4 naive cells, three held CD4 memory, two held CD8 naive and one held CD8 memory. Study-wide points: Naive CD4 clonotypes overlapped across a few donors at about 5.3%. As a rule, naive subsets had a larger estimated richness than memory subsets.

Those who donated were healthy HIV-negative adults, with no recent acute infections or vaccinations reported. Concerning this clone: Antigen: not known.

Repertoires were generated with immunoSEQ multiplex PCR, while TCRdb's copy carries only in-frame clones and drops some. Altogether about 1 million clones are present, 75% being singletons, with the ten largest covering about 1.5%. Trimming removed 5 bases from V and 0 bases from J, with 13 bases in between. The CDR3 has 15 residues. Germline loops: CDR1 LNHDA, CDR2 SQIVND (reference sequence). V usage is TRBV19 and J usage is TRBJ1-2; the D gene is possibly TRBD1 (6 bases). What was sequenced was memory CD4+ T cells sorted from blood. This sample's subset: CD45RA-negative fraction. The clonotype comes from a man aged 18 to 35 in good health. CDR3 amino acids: CASSEQRGANYGYTF. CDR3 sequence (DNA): TGTGCCAGTAGTGAACAGAGGGGGGCTAACTATGGCTACACCTTC.